The TCR beta chain under discussion was sequenced for a study of T cell responses to AZD1222 COVID-19 vaccine. Data came from immunoSEQ multiplex PCR; TCRdb stores just in-frame clones and leaves some out. This sample carries around 100,000 clones, almost 85% of them seen once, and the ten largest clones take approximately 15%. This CDR3 has 12 amino acids. The V and J ends lost 5 bases and 3 bases respectively, with 7 bases between them. Germline V gene lookup returns CDR1 MNHEY and CDR2 SVGAGI. The specimen was peripheral blood, collected on day 0 of AZD1222 vaccination. The J gene is TRBJ1-1, the V gene TRBV6-5; the D is unclear. The sequence derives from an adult in good health. CDR3 coding DNA: TGTGCCAGCAGTCGGGCGGACACTGAAGCTTTCTTT. This sequence encodes CASSRADTEAFF.